The 26 T cell receptor beta chains below come from one sample, sequenced in a study of T cells after yellow fever vaccination. TCRdb re-derived calls from the 5' RACE reads in MiXCR, one entry per CDR3 protein. The sample comprises some 250,000 distinct CDR3 sequences, 6.9% of which are singletons, and approximately 0.85% rests with the top ten. The sample was CD4+ T cells sorted from PBMCs, taken 15 days after the yellow fever booster vaccination. The source of these receptors is a man aged 25-45 years who received the YFV17D yellow fever vaccine.

As concerns this clonotype: A read error may account for a junction end that differs from germline. V and J are TRBV4-3 and TRBJ2-1, with TRBD1 matching 7 bases. Germline V CDR1 and CDR2: LGHNA, YSLEER. The CDR3 length is 16 residues. The CDR3 coding sequence is TGCGCCAGCAGCCAATCTAGGACAGGCTCCTACAGTGAGCAGTTCTTC. Residues: CASSQSRTGSYSEQFF.

A note on this clonotype: Just one base apart from a much larger clone, this may be a read error. The gene calls are TRBV7-6 and TRBJ2-3, with D unclear. The CDR3 loop spans 12 amino acids. The germline V gene encodes CDR1 SGHVS and CDR2 FNYEAQ. This CDR3 is CASRLDPDTQYF. CDR3 sequence (DNA): TGTGCCAGCAGGTTAGATCCAGATACGCAGTATTTT.

This clonotype has just a few counts. This chain joins TRBV18 and TRBJ2-7; 11 bases line up with TRBD2. Germline V gene sequence: CDR1 KGHSH, CDR2 LQKENI. The CDR3 runs 17 residues. Unmatched junction bases numbered 14, after V lost 6 bases and J lost 4 bases. The CDR3 sequence: CASSRNSGTSGIYEQYF. DNA of the CDR3: TGTGCCAGCTCGCGAAACTCCGGGACTAGCGGCATTTACGAGCAGTACTTC.

This clonotype was detected a few times. The rearrangement links TRBV2 to TRBJ2-1; 9 nucleotides agree with TRBD2. The CDR3 spans 16 residues. V shed 6 bases and J 3 bases; nucleotides not matched to a gene: 9. The germline V gene encodes CDR1 SNHLY and CDR2 FYNNEI. CDR3 sequence reads: CASRGPGLAGYNEQFF. CDR3 in DNA: TGTGCCAGCAGAGGTCCGGGACTAGCCGGCTACAATGAGCAGTTCTTC.

This clonotype was detected a few times. This chain links TRBV6-1 with TRBJ2-1; D is unresolved. V lost 6 bases to trimming and J lost 7 bases, with 19 bases between them. Germline V gives CDR1 MNHNS, CDR2 SASEGT. There are 15 residues in the CDR3. The CDR3 here is CASSQTRMPENEQFF. The CDR3 DNA is TGTGCCAGCAGCCAAACCAGGATGCCTGAAAATGAGCAGTTCTTC.

The V call is TRBV20-1, the J call TRBJ2-7, with a tentative D call TRBD2 (6 bases). Deletions cut 4 bases from V and 3 bases from J, with 13 bases between. The CDR3 loop spans 13 amino acids. Germline assignment: CDR1 DFQATT and CDR2 SNEGSKA (reference sequence). CDR3 region: CSAKAGSGYEQYF. CDR3 DNA: TGCAGTGCTAAAGCCGGTAGCGGCTACGAGCAGTACTTC.

This clonotype was detected only a few times. In DNA, the CDR3 is TGCAGTGCTAGAGACGGGGGACTCCAGAACACCGGGGAGCTGTTTTTT. Protein sequence: CSARDGGLQNTGELFF. V and J are TRBV20-1 and TRBJ2-2; TRBD2 might be the D (6 bases). The CDR3 has 16 amino acids. V lost 0 bases and J 1 base, leaving 12 bases between the germline ends. The germline V gene has CDR1 DFQATT and CDR2 SNEGSKA (reference sequence).

This clonotype appeared many times. The rearrangement links TRBV18 to TRBJ2-7, with 11 bases that match TRBD2. The CDR3 runs to 15 residues. V was clipped by 4 bases and J by 2 bases; unmatched bases: 4. CDR1 is KGHSH, CDR2 LQKENI, per germline. The CDR3 reads CASSLGLAEAYEQYF. The CDR3 DNA is TGTGCCAGCTCACTGGGACTAGCGGAAGCCTACGAGCAGTACTTC.

Only a few counts were recorded for this clonotype. This chain's CDR3 is CASSPRPRLLLTKNIQYF. The CDR3 DNA reads as TGCGCCAGCAGCCCCAGACCGCGTCTCCTTCTGACCAAAAACATTCAGTACTTC. This chain joins TRBV5-1 and TRBJ2-4; D is unresolved. Germline lookup yields CDR1 SGHRS and CDR2 YFSETQ. V lost 4 bases and J lost 2, with 22 bases in between. CDR3 size: 18 residues.

This clonotype came up a few times. The CDR3 is CASGSGTAPHEQYF. DNA for the CDR3: TGCGCCAGCGGTTCCGGGACAGCTCCCCACGAGCAGTACTTC. This sequence joins TRBV5-1 and TRBJ2-7; 7 nucleotides agree with TRBD1. Trimming cost V 7 bases and J 5 bases; bases outside gene matches: 12. The CDR3 contains 14 residues. Germline CDR1 SGHRS, CDR2 YFSETQ.

The chain joins TRBV7-8 to TRBJ2-7; D perhaps matches TRBD2 (5 bases). This CDR3 region has 14 residues. Germline CDR1 and CDR2: SGHVS and FQNEAQ. Trimming stripped 5 bases from V and 3 bases from J, with 14 bases between. The CDR3 reads CASSPRDQNYEQYF. For the CDR3, the DNA is TGTGCCAGCAGCCCCCGGGATCAGAACTACGAGCAGTACTTC. The full variable domain, rest sourced from reference TRBV7-8 and TRBJ2-7, is GAGVSQSPRYKVAKRGQDVALRCDPISGHVSLFWYQQALGQGPEFLTYFQNEAQLDKSGLPSDRFFAERPEGSVSTLKIQRTQQEDSAVYLCASSPRDQNYEQYFGPGTRLTVT.

In this sample, this clonotype turned up a few times. The CDR3 reads CASSQQLAGAYEQFF. The CDR3 nucleotides are TGCGCCAGCAGCCAACAACTAGCGGGAGCATATGAGCAGTTCTTC. The gene calls are TRBV4-3 and TRBJ2-1; 11 positions match TRBD2. Germline V gene data show CDR1 as LGHNA and CDR2 as YSLEER. This CDR3 has 15 residues. V lost 2 bases and J lost 8; bases outside the gene matches: 5.

This clonotype was counted at least ten times. V and J are TRBV7-2 and TRBJ1-1; D unresolved. The V and J ends lost 1 base and 10 bases respectively, with 7 bases between them. The CDR3 contains 11 residues. CDR1 and CDR2 (germline): SGHTA, FQGNSA. CDR3: CASSLGASAFF. The CDR3 DNA follows: TGTGCCAGCAGCTTAGGAGCTTCAGCTTTCTTT.

Ten or more counts support this clonotype. The chain employs TRBV5-1 and TRBJ2-5; D is possibly TRBD1 or TRBD2 (6 bases each). The V and J ends lost 4 bases and 5 bases respectively, with 18 bases between them. Germline loops: CDR1 SGHRS, CDR2 YFSETQ. The CDR3 covers 15 residues. This CDR3 reads CASSILPGAGETQYF. CDR3 sequence (DNA): TGCGCCAGCAGCATCCTCCCGGGGGCAGGGGAGACCCAGTACTTC.

The chain has TRBV23-1 and TRBJ2-5; 9 nucleotides agree with TRBD1. TRBV23-1 is classed as an ORF, of uncertain function. V shed 3 bases and J 4 bases; nucleotides not matched to a gene: 12. The CDR3 totals 17 residues. CDR3 protein: CASSHNRDREIRETQYF. In DNA, the CDR3 is TGCGCCAGCAGTCACAATCGGGACAGGGAAATTAGAGAGACCCAGTACTTC.

The rearrangement uses TRBV18 and TRBJ1-1; 8 positions agree with TRBD1. Germline trimming cut 3 bases from V and 11 bases from J; bases unmatched to any gene: 5. The germline CDR1 and CDR2 sequences are KGHSH and LQKENI. CDR3 length equals 12 residues. CDR3 nucleotide sequence: TGTGCCAGCTCACCCGGACAGGGAGGCGCTTTCTTT. It encodes CASSPGQGGAFF.

V is TRBV27 and J is TRBJ1-6, with D unclear. This CDR3 is 15 amino acids long. Germline V gives CDR1 MNHEY, CDR2 SMNVEV (reference sequence). V shed 5 bases and J shed 10 bases, with 18 bases lying between them. The CDR3 region has the DNA TGTGCCAGCAGTCCGCGGACCGCCCAAGGATCACCCCTCCACTTT. This encodes CASSPRTAQGSPLHF.

This clonotype was counted many times. The genes are TRBV12-3 or TRBV12-4 and TRBJ2-5; 7 bases are a match to TRBD2. The CDR3 consists of 12 residues. V shed 6 bases, J shed 5 bases, and the junction held 3 bases outside the gene matches. The CDR3 loop reads CASRGGGETQYF. The CDR3 nucleotides are TGTGCCAGCAGGGGGGGGGGTGAGACCCAGTACTTC.

The CDR3 nucleotides read TGCAGCGTTGCTAGCGGGAGTCGTAGTGAGCAGTACTTC. This encodes CSVASGSRSEQYF. The V call is TRBV29-1, the J call TRBJ2-7; 10 bases line up with TRBD2. V gave up 4 bases and J gave up 7 bases; unmatched junction bases: 7. This CDR3 spans 13 amino acids. Germline CDR1 SQVTM, CDR2 ANQGSEA.

This clonotype has at least ten counts. The chain uses TRBV7-3 and TRBJ2-1; weak D call: TRBD1 (7 bases). Germline values: CDR1 SGHTA, CDR2 FQGTGA. Trimming removed 6 bases at V and 5 bases at J, with 20 bases between. CDR3 length equals 16 residues. The CDR3 sequence: CASSSRGDLINNEQFF. Written as DNA, the CDR3 is TGTGCCAGCAGTTCCAGGGGGGATTTGATTAACAATGAGCAGTTCTTC.

This clonotype was seen ten or more times. The chain joins TRBV5-4 to TRBJ2-1; 10 nucleotides match TRBD2. V lost 4 bases to trimming and J lost 0 bases; unmatched junction nucleotides: 4. CDR1 and CDR2 (germline): SGHNT, YYREEE (reference sequence). The CDR3 consists of 16 residues. The DNA of the CDR3 is TGTGCCAGCAGCAGATTAGCGGGAGGCTCCTACAATGAGCAGTTCTTC. This translates into CASSRLAGGSYNEQFF.

The chain combines TRBV6-1 with TRBJ2-6; D gene unclear. V dropped 5 bases and J dropped 0 bases, with 11 bases sitting between them. The CDR3 spans 16 residues. Germline CDR1 MNHNS, CDR2 SASEGT. This CDR3 is CASSPLSRSGANVLTF. The CDR3 DNA is TGTGCCAGCAGTCCCCTTTCCCGCTCTGGGGCCAACGTCCTGACTTTC.

There are a few counts of this clonotype. The chain uses TRBV7-6 and TRBJ2-1, with TRBD2 matching over 11 bases. This CDR3 has 17 residues. With V trimmed by 3 bases and J by 6 bases, 10 bases remained unmatched. Germline CDR1 SGHVS, CDR2 FNYEAQ. The CDR3 protein is CASSLFTMTSGVNEQFF. CDR3 sequence (DNA): TGTGCCAGCAGCTTGTTTACGATGACTAGCGGGGTCAATGAGCAGTTCTTC.

This clonotype was counted only a few times. V is TRBV6-1 and J is TRBJ1-2; D is possibly TRBD1 (5 bases). V lost 6 bases, J lost 4 bases, and 12 bases lay in between. Germline CDR1 and CDR2: MNHNS and SASEGT. The CDR3 has 13 amino acids. In DNA, the CDR3 is TGTGCCAGCAGAACGGGGGGGGTCTATGGCTACACCTTC. It encodes CASRTGGVYGYTF.

This clonotype was observed many times. V gene TRBV20-1 combines with J gene TRBJ2-3, with D unclear. The ends were cut back, 7 bases at V and 4 bases at J, with 9 bases in the middle. CDR3 length: 11 residues. Per germline, CDR1 DFQATT and CDR2 SNEGSKA (reference sequence). This chain's CDR3 is CSVRVADTQYF. For the CDR3, the DNA is TGCAGTGTAAGGGTTGCAGATACGCAGTATTTT.

This clonotype was counted at least ten times. The chain is built from TRBV20-1 and TRBJ2-7; 9 bases align to TRBD2. The germline CDR1 and CDR2 sequences are DFQATT and SNEGSKA (reference sequence). This CDR3 is built from 15 residues. V gave up 7 bases and J gave up 2 bases; unmatched junction bases: 12. CDR3 sequence reads: CSGLIASGEAYEQYF. CDR3 bases: TGCAGTGGACTGATAGCTAGCGGGGAGGCCTACGAGCAGTACTTC.